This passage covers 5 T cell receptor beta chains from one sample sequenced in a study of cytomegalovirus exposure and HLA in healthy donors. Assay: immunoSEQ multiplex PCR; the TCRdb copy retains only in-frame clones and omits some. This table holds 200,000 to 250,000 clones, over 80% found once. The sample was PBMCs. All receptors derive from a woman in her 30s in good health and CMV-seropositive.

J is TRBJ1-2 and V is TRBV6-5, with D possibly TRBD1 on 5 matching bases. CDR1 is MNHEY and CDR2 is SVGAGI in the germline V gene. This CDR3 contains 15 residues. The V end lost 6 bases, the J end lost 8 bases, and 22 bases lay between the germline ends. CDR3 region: CASSPRATGPKGYTF. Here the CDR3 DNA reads TGTGCCAGCAGCCCCAGGGCTACCGGGCCAAAGGGCTACACCTTC.

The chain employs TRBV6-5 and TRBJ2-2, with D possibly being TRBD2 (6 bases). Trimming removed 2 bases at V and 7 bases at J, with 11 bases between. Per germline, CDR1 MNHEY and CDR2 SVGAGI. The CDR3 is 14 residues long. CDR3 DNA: TGTGCCAGCAGTTACGGGGGACTGAGCGGGGAGCTGTTTTTT. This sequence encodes CASSYGGLSGELFF.

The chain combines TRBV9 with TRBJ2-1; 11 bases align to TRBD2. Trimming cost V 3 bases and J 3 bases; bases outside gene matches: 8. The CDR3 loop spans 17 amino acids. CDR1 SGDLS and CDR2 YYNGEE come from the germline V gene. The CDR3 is CASSASPGTSGYNEQFF. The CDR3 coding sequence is TGTGCCAGCAGCGCCTCCCCCGGGACTAGCGGCTACAATGAGCAGTTCTTC.

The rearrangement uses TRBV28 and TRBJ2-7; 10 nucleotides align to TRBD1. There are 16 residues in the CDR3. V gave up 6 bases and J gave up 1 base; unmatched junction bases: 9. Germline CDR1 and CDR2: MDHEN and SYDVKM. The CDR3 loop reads CASSNPRDRGSYEQYF. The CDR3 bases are TGTGCCAGCAGCAACCCCCGGGACAGGGGTTCCTACGAGCAGTACTTC.

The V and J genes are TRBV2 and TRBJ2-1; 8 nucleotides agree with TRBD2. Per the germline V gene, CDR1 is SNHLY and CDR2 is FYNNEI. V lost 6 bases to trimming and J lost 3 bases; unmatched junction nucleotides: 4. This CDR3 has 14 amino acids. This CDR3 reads CASRSGSNYNEQFF. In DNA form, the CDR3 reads TGTGCCAGCAGAAGCGGGAGTAACTACAATGAGCAGTTCTTC.